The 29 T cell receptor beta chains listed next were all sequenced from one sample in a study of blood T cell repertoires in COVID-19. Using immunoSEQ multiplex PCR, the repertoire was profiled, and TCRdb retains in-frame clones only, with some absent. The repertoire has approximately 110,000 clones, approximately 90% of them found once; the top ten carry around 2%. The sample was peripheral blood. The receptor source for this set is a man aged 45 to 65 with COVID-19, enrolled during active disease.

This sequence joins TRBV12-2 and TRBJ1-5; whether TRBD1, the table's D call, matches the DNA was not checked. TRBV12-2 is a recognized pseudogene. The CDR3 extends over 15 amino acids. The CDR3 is CASRLAGHENQPQHF. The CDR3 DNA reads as TGTGCAAGTCGCTTAGCGGGACACGAAAATCAGCCCCAGCATTTT.

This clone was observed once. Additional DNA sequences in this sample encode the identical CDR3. The DNA of the CDR3 is TGTGCCAGCAGTTTACTAAGCGGGGGTAGCACAGATACGCAGTATTTT. This gives the protein CASSLLSGGSTDTQYF. The chain is built from TRBV28 and TRBJ2-3; TRBD2 aligns across 8 bases. Trimming at V came to 2 bases and at J to 0 bases, leaving 4 bases not matched to a gene. Germline CDR1 and CDR2: MDHEN and SYDVKM. This CDR3 is 16 amino acids long.

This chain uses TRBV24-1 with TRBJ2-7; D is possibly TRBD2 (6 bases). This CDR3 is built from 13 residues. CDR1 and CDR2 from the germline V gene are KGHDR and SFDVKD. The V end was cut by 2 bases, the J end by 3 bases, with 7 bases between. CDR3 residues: CATSDSGGYEQYF. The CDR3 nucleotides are TGTGCCACCAGTGATTCCGGGGGCTACGAGCAGTACTTC.

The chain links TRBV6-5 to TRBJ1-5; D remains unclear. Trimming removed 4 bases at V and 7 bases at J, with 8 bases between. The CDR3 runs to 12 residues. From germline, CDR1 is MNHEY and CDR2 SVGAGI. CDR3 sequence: CASSLSVQPQHF. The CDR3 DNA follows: TGTGCCAGCAGTTTGAGCGTACAGCCCCAGCATTTT.

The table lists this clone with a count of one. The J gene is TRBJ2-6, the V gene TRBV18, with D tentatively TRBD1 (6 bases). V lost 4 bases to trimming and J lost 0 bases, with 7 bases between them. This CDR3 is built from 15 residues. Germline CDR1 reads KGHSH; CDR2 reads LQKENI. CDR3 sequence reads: CASSQDSSGANVLTF. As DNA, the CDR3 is TGTGCCAGCTCACAGGACAGCTCTGGGGCCAACGTCCTGACTTTC.

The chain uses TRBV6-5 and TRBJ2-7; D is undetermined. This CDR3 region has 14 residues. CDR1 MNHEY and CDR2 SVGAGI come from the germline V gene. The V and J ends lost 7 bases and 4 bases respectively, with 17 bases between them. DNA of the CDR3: TGTGCCAGCACTCTGAGCACAACTACATACGAGCAGTACGTC. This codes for CASTLSTTTYEQYV.

In DNA form, the CDR3 reads TGCGCCAGCAGCACGGGACAGGGAAGGGAGCAGTACTTC. Protein sequence: CASSTGQGREQYF. V and J are TRBV5-1 and TRBJ2-7, with TRBD1 matching 9 bases. Germline CDR1 reads SGHRS; CDR2 reads YFSETQ. The V segment lost 4 bases and the J segment 7 bases; nucleotides outside the gene matches: 6. The CDR3 totals 13 residues. Drawing the rest from reference TRBV5-1 and TRBJ2-7, the complete variable domain is KAGVTQTPRYLIKTRGQQVTLSCSPISGHRSVSWYQQTPGQGLQFLFEYFSETQRNKGNFPGRFSGRQFSNSRSEMNVSTLELGDSALYLCASSTGQGREQYFGPGTRLTVT.

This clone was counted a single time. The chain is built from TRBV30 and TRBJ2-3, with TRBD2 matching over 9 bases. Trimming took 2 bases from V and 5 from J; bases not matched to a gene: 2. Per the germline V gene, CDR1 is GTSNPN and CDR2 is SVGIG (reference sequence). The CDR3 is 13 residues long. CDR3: CAWSLAGEDTQYF. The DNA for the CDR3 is TGTGCCTGGAGTTTAGCGGGAGAAGATACGCAGTATTTT.

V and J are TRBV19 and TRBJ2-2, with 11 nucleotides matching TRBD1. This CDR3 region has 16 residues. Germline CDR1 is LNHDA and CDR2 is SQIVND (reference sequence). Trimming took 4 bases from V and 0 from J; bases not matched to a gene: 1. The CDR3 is CASSRGQGANTGELFF. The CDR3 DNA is TGTGCCAGTAGTAGGGGACAGGGGGCGAACACCGGGGAGCTGTTTTTT.

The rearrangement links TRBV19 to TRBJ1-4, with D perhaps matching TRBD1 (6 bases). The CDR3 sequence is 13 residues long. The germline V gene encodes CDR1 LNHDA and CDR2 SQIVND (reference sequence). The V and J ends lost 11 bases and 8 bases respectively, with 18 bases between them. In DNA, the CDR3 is TGTGCCCTTACCAGGACAGTTTGGGAAAAACTGTTTTTT. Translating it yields CALTRTVWEKLFF.

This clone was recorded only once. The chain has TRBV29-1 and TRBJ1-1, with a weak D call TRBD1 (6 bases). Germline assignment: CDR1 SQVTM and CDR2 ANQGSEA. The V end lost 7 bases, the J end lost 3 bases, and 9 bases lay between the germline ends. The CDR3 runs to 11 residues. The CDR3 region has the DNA TGCAGCGGCCAGGGGTACACTGAAGCTTTCTTT. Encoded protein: CSGQGYTEAFF.

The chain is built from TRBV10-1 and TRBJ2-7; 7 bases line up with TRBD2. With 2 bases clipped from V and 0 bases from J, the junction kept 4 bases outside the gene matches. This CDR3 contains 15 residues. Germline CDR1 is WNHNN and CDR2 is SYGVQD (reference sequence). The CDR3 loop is CASSERAGASYEQYF. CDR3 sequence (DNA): TGCGCCAGCAGTGAGAGGGCGGGAGCCTCCTACGAGCAGTACTTC.

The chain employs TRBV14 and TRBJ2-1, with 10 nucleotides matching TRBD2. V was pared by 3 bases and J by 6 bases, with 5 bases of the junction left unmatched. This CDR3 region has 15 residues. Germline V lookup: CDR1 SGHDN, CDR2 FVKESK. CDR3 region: CASSQVLAGVNEQFF. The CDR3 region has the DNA TGTGCCAGCAGCCAGGTTCTAGCGGGAGTCAATGAGCAGTTCTTC.

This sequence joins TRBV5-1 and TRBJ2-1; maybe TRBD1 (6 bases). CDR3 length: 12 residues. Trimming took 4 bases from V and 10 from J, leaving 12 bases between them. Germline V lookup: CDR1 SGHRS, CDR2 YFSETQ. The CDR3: CASSAQGQEQFF. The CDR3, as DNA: TGCGCCAGCAGCGCCCAGGGGCAGGAGCAGTTCTTC.

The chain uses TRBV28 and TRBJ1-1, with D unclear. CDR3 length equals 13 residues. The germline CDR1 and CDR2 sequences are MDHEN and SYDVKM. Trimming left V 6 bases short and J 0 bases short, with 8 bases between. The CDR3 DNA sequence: TGTGCCAGCAGCCCTATTATGAACACTGAAGCTTTCTTT. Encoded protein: CASSPIMNTEAFF.

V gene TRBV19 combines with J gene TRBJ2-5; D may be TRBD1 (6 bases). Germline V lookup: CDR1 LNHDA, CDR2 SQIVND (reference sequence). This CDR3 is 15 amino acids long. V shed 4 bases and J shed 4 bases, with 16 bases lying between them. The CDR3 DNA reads TGTGCCAGTAGTACCGGGACATCGACAGGAGAGACCCAGTACTTC. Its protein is CASSTGTSTGETQYF. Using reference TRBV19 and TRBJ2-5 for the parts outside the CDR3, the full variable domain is DGGITQSPKYLFRKEGQNVTLSCEQNLNHDAMYWYRQDPGQGLRLIYYSQIVNDFQKGDIAEGYSVSREKKESFPLTVTSAQKNPTAFYLCASSTGTSTGETQYFGPGTRLLVL.

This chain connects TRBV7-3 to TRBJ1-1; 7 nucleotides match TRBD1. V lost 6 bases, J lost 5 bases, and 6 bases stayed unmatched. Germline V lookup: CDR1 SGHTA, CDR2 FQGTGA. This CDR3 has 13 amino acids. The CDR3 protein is CASSQTGVTEAFF. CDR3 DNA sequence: TGTGCCAGCAGTCAAACAGGGGTAACTGAAGCTTTCTTT.

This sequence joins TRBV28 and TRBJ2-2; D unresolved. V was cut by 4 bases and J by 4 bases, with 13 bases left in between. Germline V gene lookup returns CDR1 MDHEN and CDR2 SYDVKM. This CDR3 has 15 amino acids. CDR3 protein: CASSSHPTLTGELFF. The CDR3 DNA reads TGTGCCAGCAGTTCACATCCCACCCTCACCGGGGAGCTGTTTTTT.

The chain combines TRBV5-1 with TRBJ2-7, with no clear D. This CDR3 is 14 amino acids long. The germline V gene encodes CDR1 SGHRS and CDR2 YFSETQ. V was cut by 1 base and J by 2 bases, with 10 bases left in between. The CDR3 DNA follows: TGCGCCAGCAGCTTGTCTGACATCACCTACGAGCAGTACTTC. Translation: CASSLSDITYEQYF.

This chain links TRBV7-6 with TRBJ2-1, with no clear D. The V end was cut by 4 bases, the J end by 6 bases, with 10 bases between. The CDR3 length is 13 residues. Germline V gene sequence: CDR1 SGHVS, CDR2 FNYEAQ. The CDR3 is CASSYGPGNEQFF. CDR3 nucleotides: TGTGCCAGCAGCTACGGTCCTGGCAATGAGCAGTTCTTC. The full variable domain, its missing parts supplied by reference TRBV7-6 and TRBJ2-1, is GAGVSQSPRYKVTKRGQDVALRCDPISGHVSLYWYRQALGQGPEFLTYFNYEAQQDKSGLPNDRFSAERPEGSISTLTIQRTEQRDSAMYRCASSYGPGNEQFFGPGTRLTVL.

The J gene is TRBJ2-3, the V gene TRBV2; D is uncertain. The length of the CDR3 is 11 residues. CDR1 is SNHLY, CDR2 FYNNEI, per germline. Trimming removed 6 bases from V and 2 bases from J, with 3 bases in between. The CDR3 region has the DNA TGTGCCAGCAGCCTCACAGATACGCAGTATTTT. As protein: CASSLTDTQYF. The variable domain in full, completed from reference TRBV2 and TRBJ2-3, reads EPEVTQTPSHQVTQMGQEVILRCVPISNHLYFYWYRQILGQKVEFLVSFYNNEISEKSEIFDDQFSVERPDGSNFTLKIRSTKLEDSAMYFCASSLTDTQYFGPGTRLTVL.

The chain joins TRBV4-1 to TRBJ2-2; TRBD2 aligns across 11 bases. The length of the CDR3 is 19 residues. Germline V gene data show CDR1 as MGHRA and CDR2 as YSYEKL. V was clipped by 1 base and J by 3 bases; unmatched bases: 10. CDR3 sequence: CASSQVNSGRALDTGELFF. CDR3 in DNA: TGCGCCAGCAGCCAAGTTAATAGCGGGAGGGCCTTGGACACCGGGGAGCTGTTTTTT.

CDR3 sequence reads: CASSYDRGSSYEQYF. The CDR3, as DNA: TGTGCCAGCAGTTATGACAGGGGAAGCTCCTACGAGCAGTACTTC. This chain uses TRBV2 with TRBJ2-7, with 8 nucleotides matching TRBD1. The germline V gene has CDR1 SNHLY and CDR2 FYNNEI. The V and J ends lost 5 bases and 0 bases, in that order; junction bases with no gene match: 6. The CDR3 is 15 residues long.

The CDR3 region is CASSQDDSDNEQFF. The CDR3 DNA sequence: TGCGCCAGCAGCCAAGATGACAGCGACAATGAGCAGTTCTTC. V and J are TRBV4-3 and TRBJ2-1; possibly TRBD1 for D (5 bases). V was cut by 0 bases and J by 5 bases, with 8 bases left in between. The CDR3 consists of 14 residues. Germline assignment: CDR1 LGHNA and CDR2 YSLEER.

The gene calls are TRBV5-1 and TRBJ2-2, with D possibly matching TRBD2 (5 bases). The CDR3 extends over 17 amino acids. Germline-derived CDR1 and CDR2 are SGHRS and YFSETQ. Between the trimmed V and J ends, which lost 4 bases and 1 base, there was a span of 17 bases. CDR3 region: CASSPRPNSGNTGELFF. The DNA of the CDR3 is TGCGCCAGCAGCCCACGGCCCAACAGCGGGAACACCGGGGAGCTGTTTTTT.

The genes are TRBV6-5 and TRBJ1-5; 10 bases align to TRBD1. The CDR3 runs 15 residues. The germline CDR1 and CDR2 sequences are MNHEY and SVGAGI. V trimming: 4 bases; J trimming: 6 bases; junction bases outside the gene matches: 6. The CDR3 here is CASSSSGTGAQPQHF. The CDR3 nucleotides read TGTGCCAGCAGTTCCTCCGGGACAGGGGCTCAGCCCCAGCATTTT.

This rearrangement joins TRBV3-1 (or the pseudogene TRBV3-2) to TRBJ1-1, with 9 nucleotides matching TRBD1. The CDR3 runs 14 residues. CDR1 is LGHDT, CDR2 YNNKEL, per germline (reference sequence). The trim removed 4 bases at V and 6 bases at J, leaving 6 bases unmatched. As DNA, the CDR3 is TGTGCCAGCAGCCCGTACAGGGGGCCCGCTGAAGCTTTCTTT. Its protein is CASSPYRGPAEAFF.

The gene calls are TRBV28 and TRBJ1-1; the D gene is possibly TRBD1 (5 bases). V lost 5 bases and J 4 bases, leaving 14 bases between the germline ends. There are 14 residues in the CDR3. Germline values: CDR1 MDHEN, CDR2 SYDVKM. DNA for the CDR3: TGTGCCAGCAGTCAAGGAGGGGTAATCACTGAAGCTTTCTTT. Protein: CASSQGGVITEAFF.

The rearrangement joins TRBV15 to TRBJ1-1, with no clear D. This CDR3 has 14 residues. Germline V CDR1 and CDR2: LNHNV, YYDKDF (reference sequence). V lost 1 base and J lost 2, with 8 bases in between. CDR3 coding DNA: TGTGCCACCAGCAGAGCAGGCACAAACACTGAAGCTTTCTTT. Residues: CATSRAGTNTEAFF. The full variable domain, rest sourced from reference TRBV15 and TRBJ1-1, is DAMVIQNPRYQVTQFGKPVTLSCSQTLNHNVMYWYQQKSSQAPKLLFHYYDKDFNNEADTPDNFQSRRPNTSFCFLDIRSPGLGDTAMYLCATSRAGTNTEAFFGQGTRLTVV.